This TCR beta chain is from a study of T cell changes during pregnancy in multiple sclerosis. The germline V gene has CDR1 SEHNR and CDR2 FQNEAQ (reference sequence). The CDR3 has 14 residues. Of note for this clone: Germline is not matched at one junction end, which may reflect a read error.

Profiling relied on immunoSEQ multiplex PCR, and the TCRdb table lists in-frame clones only, not all of them. Counted here are approximately 46,000 clones, 80% to 95% occurring once; the ten biggest clones make up around 10%. This specimen consisted of CD8+ T cells from peripheral blood mononuclear cells, obtained after pregnancy. The chain recombines TRBV7-9 with TRBJ1-2; 8 bases line up with TRBD1. This receptor was identified in a female donor with multiple sclerosis, enrolled in a pregnancy study. CDR3 sequence: CASSFTQGAPVPFF. DNA of the CDR3: TGTGCCAGCAGCTTTACCCAGGGGGCGCCGGTCCCCTTCTTC.